The 7 T cell receptor beta chains given below trace back to one sample, sequenced in a study of T cells expressing NK-cell markers. Using the 5' RACE reads, TCRdb records one entry per CDR3 protein without DNA. The sample spans 500,000 to 700,000 distinct CDR3 sequences; the ten largest clones claim around 4%. Sequenced: blood T cells: a sorted CD56 or NKG2C T cell subset, CD4+ or CD8+ T cells, or bulk PBMC T cells (not recorded which). These TCRs come from a man between 18 and 35 years old in good health.

This chain connects TRBV20-1 to TRBJ1-6; there is no DNA to check the TCRdb D call of TRBD1. Germline-derived CDR1 and CDR2 are DFQATT and SNEGSKA (reference sequence). CDR3 length: 15 amino acids. The CDR3 sequence: CSAPGPSSYNSPLHF.

This chain connects TRBV18 to TRBJ1-1; TCRdb returns TRBD1, unconfirmable since there is no DNA. Germline lookup yields CDR1 KGHSH and CDR2 LQKENI. This CDR3 contains 15 residues. CDR3 protein: CASSRQGVGNTEAFF.

This chain joins TRBV6-1 and TRBJ2-3; TCRdb calls TRBD2, which cannot be checked without DNA. Germline V CDR1 and CDR2: MNHNS, SASEGT. The CDR3 has 14 amino acids. The CDR3: CASQSGRDTDTQYF.

CDR3 residues: CASSGLAGPGETQYF. This chain uses TRBV9 with TRBJ2-5; there is no DNA to check the TCRdb D call of TRBD2. CDR1 is SGDLS and CDR2 is YYNGEE in the germline V gene. The CDR3 length is 15 residues.

The chain recombines TRBV5-1 with TRBJ2-1; TCRdb's D call of TRBD2 is untestable without DNA. Per the germline V gene, CDR1 is SGHRS and CDR2 is YFSETQ. CDR3 length: 14 amino acids. CDR3 protein: CASSQPGLAAEQFF.

This chain connects TRBV29-1 to TRBJ2-1. CDR1 is SQVTM and CDR2 is ANQGSEA in the germline V gene. The CDR3 has 13 residues. CDR3 in amino acids: CSVEVRIYNEQFF.

This chain connects TRBV12-3 or TRBV12-4 to TRBJ1-1. The length of the CDR3 is 15 residues. The CDR3 loop reads CASSFPRARGTEAFF.